This entry describes one T cell receptor (beta chain). Its antigen is not identified. Investigators merged groups given second doses at roughly 4 or roughly 12 weeks. V lost 4 bases to trimming and J lost 6 bases; unmatched junction nucleotides: 4. CDR1 is MDHEN, CDR2 SYDVKM, per germline. The CDR3 contains 14 residues. The data belong to a study of T cell responses to AZD1222 COVID-19 vaccine. The study, taken as a whole, reports: Reportedly, nearly half the spike-specific TCRs target unmutated variant regions. At 160-218 and 743-854, vaccine-associated CD4 TCRs were dominant, and they spanned spike. Clonal diversity may have been underestimated, and the donors were mostly white British, with more females than males.

TCRdb keeps only in-frame clones here, not all; method: immunoSEQ multiplex PCR. The data show about 81,000 clones, with 90% to 95% seen just once and roughly 12% held by the top ten. This receptor was taken from an adult who received the AZD1222 COVID-19 vaccine. The specimen comprised peripheral blood, sampled 28 days after the second AZD1222 dose. This sequence joins TRBV28 and TRBJ1-4; 8 bases fit TRBD1. The CDR3 region has the DNA TGTGCCAGCAGTTCCTCGACAGGGGATGAAAAACTGTTTTTT. It encodes CASSSSTGDEKLFF.